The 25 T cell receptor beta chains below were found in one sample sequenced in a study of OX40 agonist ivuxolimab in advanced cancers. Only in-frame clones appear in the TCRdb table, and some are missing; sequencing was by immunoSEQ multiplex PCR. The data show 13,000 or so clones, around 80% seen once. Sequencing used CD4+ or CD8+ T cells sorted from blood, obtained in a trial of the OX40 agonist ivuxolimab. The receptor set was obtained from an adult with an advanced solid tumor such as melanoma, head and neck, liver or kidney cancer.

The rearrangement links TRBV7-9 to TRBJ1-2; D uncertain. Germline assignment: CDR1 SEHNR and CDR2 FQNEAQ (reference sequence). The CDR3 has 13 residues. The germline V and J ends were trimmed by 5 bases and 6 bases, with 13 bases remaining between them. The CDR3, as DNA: TGTGCCAGCAGCCACGCAGAAGGCAATGGCTACACCTTC. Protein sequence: CASSHAEGNGYTF.

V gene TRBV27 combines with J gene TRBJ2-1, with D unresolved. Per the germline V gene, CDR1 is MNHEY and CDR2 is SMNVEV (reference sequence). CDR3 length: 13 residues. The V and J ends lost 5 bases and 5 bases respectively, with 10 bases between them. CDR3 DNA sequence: TGTGCCAGCAGTATCCGACCCAACAATGAGCAGTTCTTC. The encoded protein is CASSIRPNNEQFF.

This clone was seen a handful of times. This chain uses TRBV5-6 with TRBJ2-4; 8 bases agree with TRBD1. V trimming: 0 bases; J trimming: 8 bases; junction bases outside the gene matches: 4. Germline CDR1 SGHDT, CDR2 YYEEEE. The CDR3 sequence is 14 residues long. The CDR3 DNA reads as TGTGCCAGCAGCTTGGGGACAGGGTTTCACATTCAGTACTTC. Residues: CASSLGTGFHIQYF.

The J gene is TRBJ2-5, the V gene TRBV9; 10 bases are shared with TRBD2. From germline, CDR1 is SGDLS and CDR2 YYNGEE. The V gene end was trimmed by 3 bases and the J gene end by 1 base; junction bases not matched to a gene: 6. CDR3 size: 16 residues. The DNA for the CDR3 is TGTGCCAGCAGCGGAGGGACTAGCGAGCTCCAAGAGACCCAGTACTTC. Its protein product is CASSGGTSELQETQYF.

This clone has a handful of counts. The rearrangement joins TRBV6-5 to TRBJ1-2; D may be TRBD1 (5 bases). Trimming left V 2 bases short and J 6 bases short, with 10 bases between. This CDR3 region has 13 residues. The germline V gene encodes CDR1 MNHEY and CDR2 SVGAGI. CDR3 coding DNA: TGTGCCAGCAGTTACGGGGGAGGGGATGGCTACACCTTC. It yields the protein CASSYGGGDGYTF.

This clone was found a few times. The CDR3 is CASSPRSEQETQYF. CDR3 nucleotide sequence: TGTGCCAGCAGCCCCCGCAGCGAACAAGAGACCCAGTACTTC. The chain carries TRBV5-6 and TRBJ2-5; D gene uncertain. V was trimmed by 4 bases and J by 2 bases, leaving 12 bases between them. Germline V CDR1 and CDR2: SGHDT, YYEEEE. CDR3 size: 14 residues.

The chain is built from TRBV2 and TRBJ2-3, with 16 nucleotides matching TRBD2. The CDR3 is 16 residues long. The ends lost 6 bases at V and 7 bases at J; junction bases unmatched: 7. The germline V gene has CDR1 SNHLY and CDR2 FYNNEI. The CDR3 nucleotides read TGTGCCAGCAGGGACGGGACTAGCGGGGGGGTTTATACGCAGTATTTT. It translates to CASRDGTSGGVYTQYF. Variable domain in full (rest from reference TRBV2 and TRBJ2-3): EPEVTQTPSHQVTQMGQEVILRCVPISNHLYFYWYRQILGQKVEFLVSFYNNEISEKSEIFDDQFSVERPDGSNFTLKIRSTKLEDSAMYFCASRDGTSGGVYTQYFGPGTRLTVL.

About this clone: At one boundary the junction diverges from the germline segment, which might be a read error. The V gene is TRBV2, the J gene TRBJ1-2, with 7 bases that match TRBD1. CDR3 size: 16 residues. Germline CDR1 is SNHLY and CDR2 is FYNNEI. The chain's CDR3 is CASSEWTGKANYGHTF. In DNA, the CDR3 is TGTGCCAGCAGTGAATGGACAGGAAAAGCTAACTATGGCCACACCTTC. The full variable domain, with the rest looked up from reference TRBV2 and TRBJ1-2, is EPEVTQTPSHQVTQMGQEVILRCVPISNHLYFYWYRQILGQKVEFLVSFYNNEISEKSEIFDDQFSVERPDGSNFTLKIRSTKLEDSAMYFCASSEWTGKANYGHTFGSGTRLTVV.

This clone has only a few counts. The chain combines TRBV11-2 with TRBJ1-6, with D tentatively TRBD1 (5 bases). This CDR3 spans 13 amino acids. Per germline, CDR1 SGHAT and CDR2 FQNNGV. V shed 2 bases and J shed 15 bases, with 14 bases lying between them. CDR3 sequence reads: CASSLQGLEGLHF. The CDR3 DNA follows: TGTGCCAGCAGCTTACAGGGTTTAGAGGGCCTCCACTTT.

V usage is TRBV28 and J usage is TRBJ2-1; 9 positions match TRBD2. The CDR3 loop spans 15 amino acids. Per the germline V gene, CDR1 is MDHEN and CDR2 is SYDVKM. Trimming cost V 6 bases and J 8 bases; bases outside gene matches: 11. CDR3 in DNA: TGTGCCAGCAGCCCCGGGGCGGGGGGGGTATATGAGCAGTTCTTC. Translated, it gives CASSPGAGGVYEQFF. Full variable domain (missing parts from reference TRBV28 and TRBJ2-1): DVKVTQSSRYLVKRTGEKVFLECVQDMDHENMFWYRQDPGLGLRLIYFSYDVKMKEKGDIPEGYSVSREKKERFSLILESASTNQTSMYLCASSPGAGGVYEQFFGPGTRLTVL.

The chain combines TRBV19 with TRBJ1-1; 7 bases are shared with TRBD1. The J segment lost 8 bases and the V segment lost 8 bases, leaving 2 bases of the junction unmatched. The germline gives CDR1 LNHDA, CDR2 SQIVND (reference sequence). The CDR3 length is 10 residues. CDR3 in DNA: TGTGCCAGTGGGACAGCCGAAGCTTTCTTT. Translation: CASGTAEAFF.

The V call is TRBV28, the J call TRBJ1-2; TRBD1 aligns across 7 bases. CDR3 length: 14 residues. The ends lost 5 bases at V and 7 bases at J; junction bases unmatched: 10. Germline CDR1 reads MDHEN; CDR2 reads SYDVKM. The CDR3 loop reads CASSPVPGQPGYTF. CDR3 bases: TGTGCCAGCAGTCCGGTCCCGGGACAGCCTGGCTACACCTTC.

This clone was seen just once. CDR3 sequence: CASSLSAPFYNSPLHF. The CDR3 region has the DNA TGTGCCAGCAGTTTATCAGCCCCATTCTATAATTCACCCCTCCACTTT. The rearrangement links TRBV27 to TRBJ1-6; no firm D call. Trimming shortened V by 0 bases and J by 3 bases, and 9 bases separated the two germline ends. The CDR3 covers 16 residues. Germline values: CDR1 MNHEY, CDR2 SMNVEV (reference sequence).

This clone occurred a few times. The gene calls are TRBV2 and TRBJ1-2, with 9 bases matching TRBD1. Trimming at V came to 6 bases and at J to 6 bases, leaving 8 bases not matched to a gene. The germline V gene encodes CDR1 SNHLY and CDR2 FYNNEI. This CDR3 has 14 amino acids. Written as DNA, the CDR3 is TGTGCCAGCAGGGATATGACAGGGGGGGATGGCTACACCTTC. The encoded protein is CASRDMTGGDGYTF.

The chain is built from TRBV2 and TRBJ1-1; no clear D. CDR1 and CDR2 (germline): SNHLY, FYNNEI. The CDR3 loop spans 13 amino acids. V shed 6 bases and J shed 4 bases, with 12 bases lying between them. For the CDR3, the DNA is TGTGCCAGCAGGCCGGACGGAGTCACTGAAGCTTTCTTT. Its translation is CASRPDGVTEAFF.

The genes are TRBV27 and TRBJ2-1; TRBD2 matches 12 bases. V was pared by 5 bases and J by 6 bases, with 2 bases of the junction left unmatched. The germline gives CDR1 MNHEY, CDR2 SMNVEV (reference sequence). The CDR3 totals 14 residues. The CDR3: CASSQLAGGNEQFF. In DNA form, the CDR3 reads TGTGCCAGCAGTCAACTAGCGGGAGGCAATGAGCAGTTCTTC.

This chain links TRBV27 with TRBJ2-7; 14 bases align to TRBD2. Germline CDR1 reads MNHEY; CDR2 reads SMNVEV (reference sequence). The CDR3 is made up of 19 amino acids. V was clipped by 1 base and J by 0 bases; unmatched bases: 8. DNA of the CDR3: TGTGCCAGCAGTTTATGGACTAGCGGGAGGACCCCTAACTCCTACGAGCAGTACTTC. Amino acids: CASSLWTSGRTPNSYEQYF.

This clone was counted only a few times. CDR3 sequence (DNA): TGTGCCAGCAGCTTGGTTCCTTTCGGGAATGAGCAGTTCTTC. Translated, it gives CASSLVPFGNEQFF. The chain joins TRBV11-2 to TRBJ2-1; D uncertain. Germline V gene lookup returns CDR1 SGHAT and CDR2 FQNNGV. This CDR3 comprises 14 residues. Trimming cost V 3 bases and J 7 bases, with 13 bases left between them.

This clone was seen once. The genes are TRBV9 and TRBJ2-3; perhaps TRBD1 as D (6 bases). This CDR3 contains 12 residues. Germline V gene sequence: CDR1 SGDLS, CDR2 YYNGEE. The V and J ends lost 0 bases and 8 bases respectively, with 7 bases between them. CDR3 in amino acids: CASSVGGGTQYF. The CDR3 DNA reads TGTGCCAGCAGCGTAGGAGGGGGTACGCAGTATTTT. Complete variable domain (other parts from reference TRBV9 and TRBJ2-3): DSGVTQTPKHLITATGQRVTLRCSPRSGDLSVYWYQQSLDQGLQFLIQYYNGEERAKGNILERFSAQQFPDLHSELNLSSLELGDSALYFCASSVGGGTQYFGPGTRLTVL.

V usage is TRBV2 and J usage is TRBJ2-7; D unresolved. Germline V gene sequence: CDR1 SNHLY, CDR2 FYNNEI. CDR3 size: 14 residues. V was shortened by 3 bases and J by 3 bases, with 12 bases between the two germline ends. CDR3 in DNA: TGTGCCAGCAGTGACAGGACCGCGCGCTACGAGCAGTACTTC. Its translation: CASSDRTARYEQYF.

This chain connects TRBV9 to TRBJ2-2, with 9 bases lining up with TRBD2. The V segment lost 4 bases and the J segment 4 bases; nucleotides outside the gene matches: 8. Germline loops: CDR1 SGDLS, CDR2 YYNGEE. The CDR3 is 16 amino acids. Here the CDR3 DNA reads TGTGCCAGCAGCTTGACTAGCGGCTTGGGCACCGGGGAGCTGTTTTTT. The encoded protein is CASSLTSGLGTGELFF.

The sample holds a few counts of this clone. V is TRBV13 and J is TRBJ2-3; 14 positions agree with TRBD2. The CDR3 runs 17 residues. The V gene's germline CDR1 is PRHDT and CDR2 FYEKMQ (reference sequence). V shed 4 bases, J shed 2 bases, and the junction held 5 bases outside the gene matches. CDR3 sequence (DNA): TGTGCCAGCAGCTACGGACTAGCGGGGGGTTTCACAGATACGCAGTATTTT. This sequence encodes CASSYGLAGGFTDTQYF.

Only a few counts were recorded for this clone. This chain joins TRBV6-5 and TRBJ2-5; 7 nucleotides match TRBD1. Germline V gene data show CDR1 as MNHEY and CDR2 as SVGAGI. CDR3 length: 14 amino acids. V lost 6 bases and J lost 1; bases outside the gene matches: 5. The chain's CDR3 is CASSPTGTQETQYF. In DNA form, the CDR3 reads TGTGCCAGCAGCCCGACAGGGACCCAAGAGACCCAGTACTTC.

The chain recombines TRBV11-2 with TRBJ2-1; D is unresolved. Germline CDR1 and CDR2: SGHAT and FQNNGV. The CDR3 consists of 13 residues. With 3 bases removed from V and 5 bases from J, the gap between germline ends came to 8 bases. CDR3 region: CASSFFSDNEQFF. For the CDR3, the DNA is TGTGCCAGCAGCTTCTTTAGTGACAATGAGCAGTTCTTC.

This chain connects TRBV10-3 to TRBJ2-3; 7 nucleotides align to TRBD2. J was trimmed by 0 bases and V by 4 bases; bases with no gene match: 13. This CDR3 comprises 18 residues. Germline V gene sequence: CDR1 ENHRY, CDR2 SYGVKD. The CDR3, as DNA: TGTGCCATCAGTGGCTCTAGCGGCTTATTCTCTAGCACAGATACGCAGTATTTT. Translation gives CAISGSSGLFSSTDTQYF.